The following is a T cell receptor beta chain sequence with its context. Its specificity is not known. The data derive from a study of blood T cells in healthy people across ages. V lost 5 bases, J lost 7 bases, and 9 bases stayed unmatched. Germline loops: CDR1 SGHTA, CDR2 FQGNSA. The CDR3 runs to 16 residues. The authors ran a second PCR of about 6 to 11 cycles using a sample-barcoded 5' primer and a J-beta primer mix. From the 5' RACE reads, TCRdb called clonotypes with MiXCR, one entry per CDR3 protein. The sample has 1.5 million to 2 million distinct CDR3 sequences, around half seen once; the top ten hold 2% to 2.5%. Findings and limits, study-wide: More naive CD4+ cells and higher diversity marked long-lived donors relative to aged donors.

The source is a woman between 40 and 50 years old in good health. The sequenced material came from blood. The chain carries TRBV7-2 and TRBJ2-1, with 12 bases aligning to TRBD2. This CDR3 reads CASSLLAGGPKNEQFF. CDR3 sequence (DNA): TGTGCCAGCAGCCTTCTAGCGGGGGGGCCGAAAAATGAGCAGTTCTTC.